The text below deals with one T cell receptor beta chain. Its antigen is undetermined. This sample was included in a study of chemoradiotherapy in HPV16-positive cancers. Repeated repertoire sampling spanned the course of chemoradiotherapy. Produced via immunoSEQ multiplex PCR; TCRdb's table is partial and in-frame only. The repertoire has some 27,000 clones, around nine tenths of them found once; the top ten carry 22%. Germline V gene sequence: CDR1 SGHTA, CDR2 FQGNSA. The CDR3 runs to 15 residues. The V segment lost 5 bases and the J segment 3 bases; nucleotides outside the gene matches: 7. Whole-study findings and limits: HPV-specific T cells were functionally defined from only a couple of HPV16-positive patients.

The rearrangement uses TRBV7-2 and TRBJ2-1; 7 bases align to TRBD2. This TCR was sampled from a human donor with HPV-associated anogenital cancer. Sequenced material: blood, taken from a patient who underwent chemoradiotherapy. The CDR3 is CASSLVVAGYNEQFF. CDR3 nucleotides: TGTGCCAGCAGCCTAGTGGTAGCGGGCTACAATGAGCAGTTCTTC.